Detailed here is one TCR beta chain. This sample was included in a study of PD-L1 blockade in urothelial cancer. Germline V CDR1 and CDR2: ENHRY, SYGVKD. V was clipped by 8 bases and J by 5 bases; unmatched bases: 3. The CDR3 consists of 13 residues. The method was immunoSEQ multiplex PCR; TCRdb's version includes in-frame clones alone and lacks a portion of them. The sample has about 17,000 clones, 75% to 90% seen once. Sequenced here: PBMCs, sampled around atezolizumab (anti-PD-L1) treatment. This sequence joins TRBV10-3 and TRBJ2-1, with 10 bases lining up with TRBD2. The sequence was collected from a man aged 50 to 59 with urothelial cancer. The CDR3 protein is CAILAGENNEQFF. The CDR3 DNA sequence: TGTGCCATCCTAGCGGGGGAGAACAATGAGCAGTTCTTC.